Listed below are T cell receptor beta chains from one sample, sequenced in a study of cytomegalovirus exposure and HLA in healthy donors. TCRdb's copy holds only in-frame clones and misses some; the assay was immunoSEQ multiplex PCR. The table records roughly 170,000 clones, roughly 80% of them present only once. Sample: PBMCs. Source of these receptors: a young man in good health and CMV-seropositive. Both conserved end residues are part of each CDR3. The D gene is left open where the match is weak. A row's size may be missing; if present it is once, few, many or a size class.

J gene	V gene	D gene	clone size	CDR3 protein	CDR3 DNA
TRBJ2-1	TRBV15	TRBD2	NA	CATSRGTSGNLQFF	TGTGCCACCAGCAGGGGGACTAGCGGGAACTTGCAGTTCTTC
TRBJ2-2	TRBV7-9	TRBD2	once	CASSFPETSGRASTGELFF	TGTGCCAGCAGCTTCCCTGAGACTAGCGGGAGGGCCTCCACCGGGGAGCTGTTTTTT
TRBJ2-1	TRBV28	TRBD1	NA	CASSPGTGADEQFF	TGTGCCAGCAGCCCCGGGACAGGGGCGGATGAGCAGTTCTTC
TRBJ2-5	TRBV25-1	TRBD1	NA	CASRGSFGTGISAETQYF	TGTGCCAGCAGGGGATCCTTCGGGACAGGGATTTCGGCGGAGACCCAGTACTTC
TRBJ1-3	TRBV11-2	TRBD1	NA	CASSTAADRGNTIYF	TGTGCCAGCAGCACCGCCGCGGACAGGGGAAACACCATATATTTT
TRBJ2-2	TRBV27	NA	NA	CASSPPRPGSVRRGTGELFF	TGTGCCAGCAGTCCCCCCCGGCCAGGGTCCGTACGGCGAGGCACCGGGGAGCTGTTTTTT
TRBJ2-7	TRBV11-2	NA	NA	CASSLFLDRNYEQYF	TGTGCCAGCAGCTTATTCCTCGACAGGAACTACGAGCAGTACTTC
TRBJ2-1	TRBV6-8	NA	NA	CASSYSRTPGDNEQFF	TGTGCCAGCAGTTACAGCCGGACTCCGGGGGACAATGAGCAGTTCTTC
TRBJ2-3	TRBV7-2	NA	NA	CASSLGLSTDTQYF	TGTGCCAGCAGCTTAGGTCTTTCCACAGATACGCAGTATTTT
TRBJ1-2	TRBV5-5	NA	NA	CASSQAEGIIGYGYTF	TGTGCCAGCAGCCAGGCGGAGGGAATAATAGGATATGGCTACACCTTC
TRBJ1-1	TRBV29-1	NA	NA	CSVREGRPNTEAFF	TGCAGCGTCCGGGAGGGGCGGCCTAACACTGAAGCTTTCTTT
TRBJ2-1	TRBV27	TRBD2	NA	CASSTLAGGSGEQFF	TGTGCCAGCAGTACCTTAGCGGGGGGGAGTGGCGAGCAGTTCTTC
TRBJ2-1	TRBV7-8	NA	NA	CASSRPGPGEGGNEQFF	TGTGCCAGCAGCCGCCCCGGGCCCGGGGAGGGGGGCAATGAGCAGTTCTTC
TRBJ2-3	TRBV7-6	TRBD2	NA	CASSLLLAGFTDTQYF	TGTGCCAGCAGCTTACTGCTAGCGGGATTCACAGATACGCAGTATTTT
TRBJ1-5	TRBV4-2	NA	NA	CASSQDSGENLGGQPQHF	TGTGCCAGCAGCCAAGATTCGGGGGAAAACCTGGGCGGACAGCCCCAGCATTTT
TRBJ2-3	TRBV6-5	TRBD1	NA	CASSGQGDTQYF	TGTGCCAGCAGTGGACAGGGGGATACGCAGTATTTT
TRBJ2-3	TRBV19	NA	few	CASSIAGGTDTQYF	TGTGCCAGTAGTATAGCCGGGGGAACAGATACGCAGTATTTT
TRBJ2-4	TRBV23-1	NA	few	CASSQSCGAGNKNIQYF	TGCGCCAGCAGTCAATCGTGCGGGGCTGGCAACAAAAACATTCAGTACTTC
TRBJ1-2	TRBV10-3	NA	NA	CAISDPTGGPGWGYTF	TGTGCCATCAGTGACCCGACAGGCGGCCCTGGTTGGGGCTACACCTTC
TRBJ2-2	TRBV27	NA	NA	CASSFGGSGRPPGELFF	TGTGCCAGCAGTTTTGGCGGTAGTGGGAGGCCCCCCGGGGAGCTGTTTTTT
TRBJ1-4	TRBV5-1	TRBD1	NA	CASSLGDRVSINEKLFF	TGCGCCAGCAGCTTGGGGGACAGGGTGTCTATTAATGAAAAACTGTTTTTT
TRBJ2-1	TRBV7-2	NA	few	CASSLEVGRPSYNEQFF	TGTGCCAGCAGCTTAGAGGTTGGCAGGCCTTCCTACAATGAGCAGTTCTTC
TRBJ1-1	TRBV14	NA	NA	CASSHQGLPEAFF	TGTGCCAGCAGCCATCAGGGCTTACCTGAAGCTTTCTTT
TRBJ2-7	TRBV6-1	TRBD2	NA	CASSGGLAGAYEQYF	TGTGCCAGCAGTGGGGGACTAGCGGGGGCCTACGAGCAGTACTTC